This T cell receptor (beta chain) came from a study of radiation and T cells in renal cell carcinoma. General study results and limits: Top tumor clonotypes rose in blood 2 weeks post-radiation, then contracted. Pretreatment tumor biopsies were lacking, so baseline clonotypes are unknown.

Germline lookup yields CDR1 SGHRS and CDR2 YFSETQ. The germline V and J ends were trimmed by 1 base and 0 bases, with 9 bases remaining between them. The CDR3 is 15 residues long. To note about this clone: Its target is unknown.

Profiled with immunoSEQ multiplex PCR; TCRdb holds only in-frame clones, not every one. The profile shows 90,000 to 100,000 clones, 75% to 90% of them singletons. Time point: baseline pretreatment blood. The treatment: 15 Gy SBRT to primary tumor, nephrectomy 4 weeks later. This renal cell carcinoma was of the clear cell type. The sample consisted of blood, taken from a patient whose treatment included radiotherapy and nephrectomy. This TCR came from a man over 45 with renal cell carcinoma. The V call is TRBV5-1, the J call TRBJ2-3; tentatively, D is TRBD2 (6 bases). The DNA of the CDR3 is TGCGCCAGCAGCTTGACCGGGACTAGCACAGATACGCAGTATTTT. Translation: CASSLTGTSTDTQYF. Full variable domain (remainder filled in from reference TRBV5-1 and TRBJ2-3): KAGVTQTPRYLIKTRGQQVTLSCSPISGHRSVSWYQQTPGQGLQFLFEYFSETQRNKGNFPGRFSGRQFSNSRSEMNVSTLELGDSALYLCASSLTGTSTDTQYFGPGTRLTVL.